What follows is one TCR beta chain and its context. This entry belongs to a study of Graves' ophthalmopathy and Graves' hyperthyroidism. Using RNA transcripts, the TCR beta CDR3 regions were amplified. Second-round multiplex PCR followed a first-round RT-PCR using HTBI primers. One entry per CDR3 protein results from TCRdb running MiXCR on the multiplex PCR reads. The sample lists more than 1,000,000 distinct CDR3 sequences; about 40% were seen once. The V segment lost 5 bases and the J segment 8 bases; nucleotides outside the gene matches: 10. The length of the CDR3 is 15 residues. Germline assignment: CDR1 SGHTA and CDR2 FQGNSA.

V usage is TRBV7-2 and J usage is TRBJ1-4; 8 bases map to TRBD1. The clonotype comes from an adult man with Graves' hyperthyroidism. Sequenced material: peripheral blood or thyroid tissue (not recorded which). CDR3 coding DNA: TGTGCCAGCAGCCTCCTCAGGGGGCGCAGCGAAAAACTGTTTTTT. This sequence encodes CASSLLRGRSEKLFF.